The 21 T cell receptor beta chains in this list originate from one sample, sequenced in a study of PD-L1 blockade in urothelial cancer. The data were produced by immunoSEQ multiplex PCR, yet TCRdb's version contains in-frame clones alone and is incomplete. The table has some 51,000 clones, 75% to 90% seen once. The specimen comprised PBMCs, sampled around atezolizumab (anti-PD-L1) treatment. Every receptor here comes from a man between 60 and 75 years old with urothelial cancer.

The rearrangement uses TRBV6-4 and TRBJ2-2, with 7 bases identical to TRBD2. CDR1 MRHNA and CDR2 SNTAGT come from the germline V gene. J gave up 4 bases and V 0 bases, and 5 bases lay outside the gene matches. CDR3 length: 16 amino acids. The CDR3 loop is CASSDSGGSGTGELFF. As DNA, the CDR3 is TGTGCCAGCAGTGACTCGGGCGGGAGTGGCACCGGGGAGCTGTTTTTT.

The V gene is TRBV5-1, the J gene TRBJ2-7; the D gene is possibly TRBD2 (5 bases). The V end lost 3 bases, the J end lost 0 bases, and 10 bases lay between the germline ends. Germline assignment: CDR1 SGHRS and CDR2 YFSETQ. This CDR3 spans 14 amino acids. CDR3 in amino acids: CASSSGSSSYEQYF. The CDR3 DNA reads TGCGCCAGCAGCTCGGGATCAAGCTCCTACGAGCAGTACTTC. The full variable domain, with the rest looked up from reference TRBV5-1 and TRBJ2-7, is KAGVTQTPRYLIKTRGQQVTLSCSPISGHRSVSWYQQTPGQGLQFLFEYFSETQRNKGNFPGRFSGRQFSNSRSEMNVSTLELGDSALYLCASSSGSSSYEQYFGPGTRLTVT.

The genes are TRBV4-1 and TRBJ2-3, with TRBD2 matching over 8 bases. V lost 0 bases to trimming and J lost 6 bases; unmatched junction nucleotides: 5. Germline V gives CDR1 MGHRA, CDR2 YSYEKL. This CDR3 spans 15 amino acids. CDR3 region: CASSQDRSGGDTQYF. The DNA of the CDR3 is TGCGCCAGCAGCCAAGATCGGAGCGGGGGTGATACGCAGTATTTT.

This chain uses TRBV11-3 with TRBJ1-1; D remains unclear. CDR1 SGHNT and CDR2 YENEEA come from the germline V gene. Trimming pared 4 bases from V and 5 bases from J, leaving 17 bases between. The CDR3 is made up of 15 amino acids. In DNA, the CDR3 is TGTGCCAGCAGCTCAAGGCAGGTAGGTCGGACTGAAGCTTTCTTT. Translated, it gives CASSSRQVGRTEAFF.

This clone appeared once. This chain joins TRBV5-8 and TRBJ1-1; maybe TRBD1 (5 bases). The CDR3 is 14 amino acids. Germline CDR1 reads SGHTS; CDR2 reads YDEGEE. V lost 5 bases to trimming and J lost 4 bases, with 15 bases between them. DNA of the CDR3: TGTGCCAGCAGTTTCACTCGGGGGATCACTGAAGCTTTCTTT. Its translation is CASSFTRGITEAFF.

Comments on this clone: One end of the junction does not line up with germline, which may come from a read error. The V and J genes are TRBV28 and TRBJ2-6, with a weak D call TRBD1 (5 bases). Germline V gene data show CDR1 as MDHEN and CDR2 as SYDVKM. This CDR3 has 12 amino acids. The CDR3 loop is CACRAGANVLTF. CDR3 in DNA: TGTGCCTGCAGGGCAGGGGCCAACGTCCTGACTTTC.

The chain joins TRBV11-2 to TRBJ2-7; 7 positions agree with TRBD1. CDR3 length: 16 amino acids. Germline assignment: CDR1 SGHAT and CDR2 FQNNGV. The V segment lost 1 base and the J segment 2 bases; nucleotides outside the gene matches: 8. The CDR3 loop is CASSLVSVDRAYEQYF. The DNA for the CDR3 is TGTGCCAGCAGCTTAGTGTCTGTAGACAGGGCCTACGAGCAGTACTTC.

Written as DNA, the CDR3 is TGTGCCAGTACCTCCGGGACTAGCGGGGGGGGCCTGATCCAGTACTTC. Its protein product is CASTSGTSGGGLIQYF. The chain employs TRBV19 and TRBJ2-5; 16 positions match TRBD2. Looked up from germline, CDR1 is LNHDA and CDR2 is SQIVND (reference sequence). V lost 7 bases, J lost 10 bases, and 12 bases stayed unmatched. This CDR3 region has 16 residues.

CDR3 loop: CASSPGQGAWETQYF. In nucleotides, the CDR3 is TGCGCCAGCAGCCCGGGACAGGGGGCTTGGGAGACCCAGTACTTC. This sequence joins TRBV5-1 and TRBJ2-5, with 12 nucleotides matching TRBD1. Looked up from germline, CDR1 is SGHRS and CDR2 is YFSETQ. V lost 4 bases and J lost 5; bases outside the gene matches: 6. This CDR3 has 15 amino acids. The variable domain in full, with the rest retrieved from reference TRBV5-1 and TRBJ2-5, is KAGVTQTPRYLIKTRGQQVTLSCSPISGHRSVSWYQQTPGQGLQFLFEYFSETQRNKGNFPGRFSGRQFSNSRSEMNVSTLELGDSALYLCASSPGQGAWETQYFGPGTRLLVL.

This clone has more than one count but fewer than ten. The chain recombines TRBV6-6 with TRBJ2-4, with 7 bases identical to TRBD2. CDR1 is MNHNY, CDR2 SVGAGI, per germline (reference sequence). This CDR3 has 14 amino acids. The junction had 2 bases not matched to a gene; V was cut back by 6 bases and J by 0 bases. Written as DNA, the CDR3 is TGTGCCAGCAGATCGGGGGGAGCCAAAAACATTCAGTACTTC. Amino acids: CASRSGGAKNIQYF.

V usage is TRBV30 and J usage is TRBJ1-2; TRBD1 might be the D (6 bases). V was cut by 2 bases and J by 7 bases, with 14 bases left in between. CDR3 length: 13 residues. CDR1 is GTSNPN and CDR2 is SVGIG in the germline V gene (reference sequence). The CDR3 region has the DNA TGTGCCTGGAGTTATGGCGGGGGCTCTGGCTACACCTTC. Translation: CAWSYGGGSGYTF. Together with reference TRBV30 and TRBJ1-2, the CDR3 gives the full variable domain: SQTIHQWPATLVQPVGSPLSLECTVEGTSNPNLYWYRQAAGRGLQLLFYSVGIGQISSEVPQNLSASRPQDRQFILSSKKLLLSDSGFYLCAWSYGGGSGYTFGSGTRLTVV.

This sequence joins TRBV18 and TRBJ1-1; TRBD1 matches at 9 bases. Germline assignment: CDR1 KGHSH and CDR2 LQKENI. V gave up 2 bases and J gave up 10 bases; unmatched junction bases: 8. This CDR3 comprises 14 residues. Here the CDR3 DNA reads TGTGCCAGCTCACCAGACAGGGGGAGTATTGGAGCTTTCTTT. This sequence encodes CASSPDRGSIGAFF.

The chain has TRBV5-1 and TRBJ1-1; D might be TRBD1 (5 bases). The V gene lost 4 bases and the J gene lost 1 base, with 11 bases spanning the gap. The CDR3 totals 14 residues. CDR1 and CDR2 from the germline V gene are SGHRS and YFSETQ. The CDR3 sequence: CASSLGRRNTEAFF. The CDR3 DNA sequence: TGCGCCAGCAGCCTGGGACGGAGGAACACTGAAGCTTTCTTT. Full variable domain (missing parts from reference TRBV5-1 and TRBJ1-1): KAGVTQTPRYLIKTRGQQVTLSCSPISGHRSVSWYQQTPGQGLQFLFEYFSETQRNKGNFPGRFSGRQFSNSRSEMNVSTLELGDSALYLCASSLGRRNTEAFFGQGTRLTVV.

The chain has TRBV5-1 and TRBJ1-2, with a possible D match to TRBD1 (5 bases). The CDR3 runs to 15 residues. Per germline, CDR1 SGHRS and CDR2 YFSETQ. Trimming took 4 bases from V and 0 from J, leaving 13 bases between them. CDR3 nucleotides: TGCGCCAGCAGCCGAGACCGGGGGACTAACTATGGCTACACCTTC. It codes for CASSRDRGTNYGYTF.

This chain connects TRBV9 to TRBJ1-2; 7 nucleotides line up with TRBD1. The CDR3 has 16 residues. Germline V gene data show CDR1 as SGDLS and CDR2 as YYNGEE. V lost 4 bases and J lost 8; bases outside the gene matches: 17. The CDR3 region has the DNA TGTGCCAGCAGCTACGGACAGGCGGGAACTCTTACGGGCTACACCTTC. Protein sequence: CASSYGQAGTLTGYTF.

For this clone: Other nucleotide sequences from this sample produce the same CDR3. The rearrangement joins TRBV18 to TRBJ2-5, with TRBD2 identical over 7 bases. This CDR3 is built from 13 residues. With 3 bases clipped from V and 3 bases from J, the junction kept 1 base outside the gene matches. The V gene's germline CDR1 is KGHSH and CDR2 LQKENI. CDR3 DNA: TGTGCCAGCTCACCGGGACTAAAAGAGACCCAGTACTTC. It specifies CASSPGLKETQYF.

To note about this clone: A junction end diverges from the germline sequence, so it may reflect a read error. The chain couples TRBV7-7 to TRBJ1-5; no firm D call. The CDR3 has 13 residues. Germline assignment: CDR1 SSHAT and CDR2 FNYEAQ (reference sequence). The CDR3 region has the DNA TGTGCTAGCAGCTTAGATCACAATCAGCCCCAGCATTTT. Residues: CASSLDHNQPQHF.

The CDR3 sequence is CASSLRQGIKKNTEAFF. In DNA form, the CDR3 reads TGTGCCAGCAGCTTGCGTCAGGGTATTAAGAAGAACACTGAAGCTTTCTTT. V gene TRBV5-8 combines with J gene TRBJ1-1; weak D call: TRBD1 (5 bases). V was trimmed by 1 base and J by 1 base, leaving 17 bases between them. CDR1 SGHTS and CDR2 YDEGEE come from the germline V gene. This CDR3 has 17 amino acids.

V usage is TRBV5-6 and J usage is TRBJ2-1; 8 positions match TRBD1. Germline V gene data show CDR1 as SGHDT and CDR2 as YYEEEE. The length of the CDR3 is 12 residues. V lost 5 bases and J lost 9; bases outside the gene matches: 4. CDR3 sequence reads: CASRRQGTEQFF. For the CDR3, the DNA is TGTGCCAGCAGACGACAGGGGACTGAGCAGTTCTTC.

This sequence joins TRBV5-5 and TRBJ2-2, with D uncertain. Germline CDR1 reads SGHKS; CDR2 reads YYEKEE (reference sequence). The CDR3 has 17 amino acids. The V end was cut by 2 bases, the J end by 2 bases, with 16 bases between. DNA of the CDR3: TGTGCCAGCAGCTTACACCTCGAGGCCCCAAACACCGGGGAGCTGTTTTTT. As protein: CASSLHLEAPNTGELFF.

The chain recombines TRBV19 with TRBJ1-1; no reliable D call. Trimming left V 7 bases short and J 3 bases short, with 18 bases between. Per the germline V gene, CDR1 is LNHDA and CDR2 is SQIVND (reference sequence). This CDR3 region has 15 residues. The CDR3 here is CASKPGLQDYTEAFF. CDR3 sequence (DNA): TGTGCCAGTAAGCCGGGTCTTCAAGACTACACTGAAGCTTTCTTT.